A single sample is the source of the 24 T cell receptor beta chains below, sequenced in a study of T-cell reconstitution after alpha-beta-depleted transplantation in children. Researchers prepared the TCRbeta library using unique molecular identifiers, the study reports. One entry per CDR3 protein, called by TCRdb with MiXCR from the PCR reads. The sample contains approximately 1,000,000 distinct CDR3 sequences, about 31% of which appear only once. This sample comprised PBMCs, mostly from graft donor cells, obtained 360 days after TCRalphabeta/CD19-depleted stem cell transplant. These receptors all come from a boy under two years old who had a stem cell transplant for SCID, so the T cells may come from the graft donor.

This clonotype was counted between two and nine times. The chain combines TRBV20-1 with TRBJ1-1, with a tentative D call TRBD1 (6 bases). In germline, CDR1 is DFQATT, CDR2 SNEGSKA (reference sequence). Trimming pared 6 bases from V and 0 bases from J, leaving 11 bases between. The CDR3 is made up of 13 amino acids. The CDR3 coding sequence is TGCAGTGCGCTGGGACACCTGAACACTGAAGCTTTCTTT. Protein: CSALGHLNTEAFF.

This chain links TRBV15 with TRBJ2-5; TRBD1 might be the D (6 bases). Trimming stripped 1 base from V and 1 base from J, with 13 bases between. Germline V gene lookup returns CDR1 LNHNV and CDR2 YYDKDF (reference sequence). CDR3 length: 16 amino acids. CDR3 protein: CATSRGTGSGQETQYF. CDR3 bases: TGTGCCACCAGCAGAGGAACAGGGAGCGGCCAAGAGACCCAGTACTTC.

This clonotype was detected a few times. The rearrangement uses TRBV20-1 and TRBJ2-3; D is unresolved. The CDR3 totals 10 residues. Looked up from germline, CDR1 is DFQATT and CDR2 is SNEGSKA (reference sequence). The DNA for the CDR3 is TGCAGCCCCACGGCAGATACGCAGTATTTT. As protein: CSPTADTQYF.

This clonotype occurred once. The chain recombines TRBV18 with TRBJ1-3; a weak D match, TRBD1 (6 bases). Germline V gene lookup returns CDR1 KGHSH and CDR2 LQKENI. V was clipped by 2 bases and J by 3 bases, with 17 bases between them. This CDR3 is built from 17 residues. The CDR3 spells CASSPTGPTSFGNTIYF. In DNA, the CDR3 is TGTGCCAGCTCACCAACAGGGCCGACGAGTTTTGGAAACACCATATATTTT.

This clonotype turned up a few times. This chain links TRBV5-1 with TRBJ1-4; maybe TRBD1 (6 bases). CDR3 length: 16 amino acids. CDR1 SGHRS and CDR2 YFSETQ come from the germline V gene. V lost 8 bases to trimming and J lost 1 base, with 18 bases between them. The CDR3 reads CASCGGAGRTNEKLFF. In nucleotides, the CDR3 is TGCGCCAGTTGCGGGGGCGCAGGAAGAACTAATGAAAAACTGTTTTTT.

This clonotype was observed many times. The genes are TRBV29-1 and TRBJ2-1; D unresolved. The CDR3 has 12 residues. Germline V CDR1 and CDR2: SQVTM, ANQGSEA. Trimming took 1 base from V and 10 from J, leaving 11 bases between them. The CDR3 DNA reads as TGCAGCGTTGAAGGTACCCGGCGGGAGCAGTTCTTC. This gives the protein CSVEGTRREQFF.

J is TRBJ1-2 and V is TRBV6-1; the D is unclear. Germline V gene sequence: CDR1 MNHNS, CDR2 SASEGT. The V gene lost 5 bases and the J gene lost 7 bases, with 14 bases spanning the gap. This CDR3 is built from 13 residues. CDR3 sequence: CASSRTPGGGYTF. Here the CDR3 DNA reads TGTGCCAGCAGTAGGACTCCTGGAGGTGGCTACACCTTC.

This rearrangement joins TRBV12-3 or TRBV12-4 to TRBJ2-1, with TRBD2 identical over 7 bases. The CDR3 sequence is 15 residues long. The V and J ends lost 1 base and 9 bases, in that order; junction bases with no gene match: 9. This chain's CDR3 is CASSLVGGVSGEQFF. CDR3 in DNA: TGTGCCAGCAGTTTAGTTGGGGGGGTCAGCGGTGAGCAGTTCTTC.

The chain uses TRBV7-2 and TRBJ2-3; TRBD2 aligns across 12 bases. There are 16 residues in the CDR3. After removal of 6 bases from V and 4 bases from J, the junction contained 8 bases not matched to a gene. CDR1 and CDR2 from the germline V gene are SGHTA and FQGNSA. The CDR3 loop reads CASRTASGGAADTQYF. The DNA for the CDR3 is TGTGCCAGCAGGACAGCTAGCGGGGGGGCCGCAGATACGCAGTATTTT.

This clonotype was detected only a few times. The chain recombines TRBV29-1 with TRBJ2-1, with D possibly being TRBD2 (5 bases). CDR1 and CDR2 (germline): SQVTM, ANQGSEA. The CDR3 runs 12 residues. Trimming took off 3 bases at V and 8 bases at J, with 11 bases between the two ends. For the CDR3, the DNA is TGCAGCGTTGATCTAGCAGCTGATGAGCAGTTCTTC. Amino acid sequence: CSVDLAADEQFF.

In its sample, this clonotype was seen a few times. DNA for the CDR3: TGCGCCAGCAGCTTGGGAAACAGGGCGACCTTATACAATGAGCAGTTCTTC. Translating it yields CASSLGNRATLYNEQFF. The genes are TRBV5-1 and TRBJ2-1; weak D call: TRBD1 (6 bases). The length of the CDR3 is 17 residues. The ends were cut back, 0 bases at V and 4 bases at J, with 17 bases in the middle. The germline gives CDR1 SGHRS, CDR2 YFSETQ.

This chain links TRBV20-1 with TRBJ1-6, with D perhaps TRBD1 (5 bases). Germline V lookup: CDR1 DFQATT, CDR2 SNEGSKA (reference sequence). The CDR3 is 17 residues long. V was cut by 3 bases and J by 7 bases, with 22 bases left in between. The DNA of the CDR3 is TGCAGTGCTAGTACTCTAGGGGTTCAGGATAGGAATTCACCCCTCCACTTT. Its protein product is CSASTLGVQDRNSPLHF.

This clonotype has more than one count but fewer than ten. This chain joins TRBV11-2 and TRBJ2-7; tentatively, D is TRBD1 or TRBD2 (6 bases each). This CDR3 contains 15 residues. Trimming took off 2 bases at V and 5 bases at J, with 16 bases between the two ends. CDR1 is SGHAT, CDR2 FQNNGV, per germline. As DNA, the CDR3 is TGTGCCAGCAGCTTATGGCAGGGGAGGTTCCACGAGCAGTACTTC. Amino acids: CASSLWQGRFHEQYF.

This clonotype was counted at least ten times. For the CDR3, the DNA is TGCAGCGTTCGTGGGGCCGGGACAGTCACAGATACGCAGTATTTT. It encodes CSVRGAGTVTDTQYF. The chain joins TRBV29-1 to TRBJ2-3, with 7 bases identical to TRBD1. The junction had 10 bases not matched to a gene; V was cut back by 5 bases and J by 2 bases. This CDR3 region has 15 residues. Looked up from germline, CDR1 is SQVTM and CDR2 is ANQGSEA.

The chain is built from TRBV16 and TRBJ2-7, with D possibly TRBD1 on 6 matching bases. Between the trimmed V and J ends, which lost 4 bases and 2 bases, there was a span of 9 bases. Per the germline V gene, CDR1 is KGHSY and CDR2 is FQNENV. This CDR3 spans 13 amino acids. CDR3 DNA: TGTGCCAGCAGCCCCGACAGGCCCTACGAGCAGTACTTC. This codes for CASSPDRPYEQYF.

CDR3 amino acids: CASSLMTSGGNTDTQYF. CDR3 bases: TGTGCCAGCAGTCTGATGACTAGCGGGGGAAACACAGATACGCAGTATTTT. This chain connects TRBV6-4 to TRBJ2-3, with 12 bases fitting TRBD2. CDR3 length: 17 amino acids. Germline V gene lookup returns CDR1 MRHNA and CDR2 SNTAGT. Trimming removed 5 bases from V and 2 bases from J; junction bases left unmatched: 8.

The chain carries TRBV6-5 and TRBJ2-7; 10 bases agree with TRBD1. The CDR3 has 17 amino acids. J lost 2 bases, V lost 0 bases, and 7 bases had no gene match. CDR1 and CDR2 from the germline V gene are MNHEY and SVGAGI. CDR3 nucleotides: TGTGCCAGCAGTTACTCCGCCGCAGGGACAGGGGCCTACGAGCAGTACTTC. It specifies CASSYSAAGTGAYEQYF.

The J gene is TRBJ2-2, the V gene TRBV28, with D hard to call. The V gene's germline CDR1 is MDHEN and CDR2 SYDVKM. The CDR3 totals 13 residues. V was cut by 7 bases and J by 1 base, with 7 bases left in between. In DNA form, the CDR3 reads TGTGCCAGCACGGCAGGGAACACCGGGGAGCTGTTTTTT. Translated: CASTAGNTGELFF.

This clonotype was counted only a few times. Lacking the conserved final phenylalanine or tryptophan, this CDR3 likely reflects a read error. The genes are TRBV28 and TRBJ2-3; D is ambiguous. CDR1 MDHEN and CDR2 SYDVKM come from the germline V gene. The length of the CDR3 is 14 residues. With 4 bases removed from V and 4 bases from J, the gap between germline ends came to 12 bases. In DNA, the CDR3 is TGTGCCAGCAGTTCTTACCGGGCAGCAGATACGCAGTATTCT. Translation gives CASSSYRAADTQYS.

The genes are TRBV6-1 and TRBJ1-1, with a weak D call TRBD1 (6 bases). Germline V gene lookup returns CDR1 MNHNS and CDR2 SASEGT. Between the trimmed V and J ends, which lost 6 bases and 5 bases, there was a span of 16 bases. This CDR3 has 14 amino acids. The DNA for the CDR3 is TGTGCCAGCAGCGACAGGTCAATGGGGACTGAAGCTTTCTTT. This codes for CASSDRSMGTEAFF.

The chain links TRBV29-1 to TRBJ2-3; D might be TRBD1 or TRBD2, each matching 5 bases. This CDR3 is 15 amino acids long. Germline V gene sequence: CDR1 SQVTM, CDR2 ANQGSEA. V shed 3 bases and J shed 7 bases, with 20 bases lying between them. The CDR3 DNA follows: TGCAGCGTTGAGGAGGCAGGGCCCTACTCGTATACGCAGTATTTT. It specifies CSVEEAGPYSYTQYF.

V and J are TRBV7-6 and TRBJ1-2; no reliable D call. The germline V gene encodes CDR1 SGHVS and CDR2 FNYEAQ. The CDR3 contains 14 residues. Trimming removed 4 bases at V and 3 bases at J, with 12 bases between. In DNA, the CDR3 is TGTGCCAGCAGCTACGGGGTCAAAGACTATGGCTACACCTTC. The encoded protein is CASSYGVKDYGYTF. Variable domain in full (rest from reference TRBV7-6 and TRBJ1-2): GAGVSQSPRYKVTKRGQDVALRCDPISGHVSLYWYRQALGQGPEFLTYFNYEAQQDKSGLPNDRFSAERPEGSISTLTIQRTEQRDSAMYRCASSYGVKDYGYTFGSGTRLTVV.

This clonotype was seen once. The V call is TRBV4-2, the J call TRBJ2-2; D is perhaps TRBD2 (6 bases). The CDR3 is made up of 16 amino acids. The V end was cut by 0 bases, the J end by 4 bases, with 12 bases between. CDR1 and CDR2 from the germline V gene are LGHNA and YNFKEQ. CDR3 amino acids: CASSQDGTSPTGELFF. DNA of the CDR3: TGTGCCAGCAGCCAAGATGGAACTAGCCCCACCGGGGAGCTGTTTTTT.

This sequence joins TRBV4-1 and TRBJ1-3; D is perhaps TRBD1 (6 bases). V dropped 3 bases and J dropped 1 base, with 16 bases sitting between them. The length of the CDR3 is 17 residues. CDR1 and CDR2 (germline): MGHRA, YSYEKL. The chain's CDR3 is CASSQGAGPASGNTIYF. In DNA form, the CDR3 reads TGCGCCAGCAGCCAGGGGGCAGGTCCGGCTTCTGGAAACACCATATATTTT.